This T cell receptor (beta chain) stems from a study of cytomegalovirus exposure and HLA in healthy donors. Study summary: In an earlier analysis, some 110 million unique TCR beta sequences were found from approximately 170 million T cells. Study findings and constraints: The authors judged a highly shared variant cluster likely a sequencing artifact.

Vbeta (60) and Jbeta (13) primers were used in the PCR. The data were produced by immunoSEQ multiplex PCR, yet TCRdb's version contains in-frame clones alone and is incomplete. The sample includes roughly 190,000 clones. With regard to this clone: The antigen remains undetermined.

The CDR3 consists of 14 residues. CDR1 MGHRA and CDR2 YSYEKL come from the germline V gene. The V and J ends lost 4 bases and 8 bases, in that order; junction bases with no gene match: 8. Sequencing input: PBMCs. The rearrangement links TRBV4-1 to TRBJ1-2; 9 bases match TRBD1. The source of this sequence is a young woman in good health and CMV-seropositive. The CDR3 coding sequence is TGCGCCAGCAGCCCCCCGGGACAGGGAGGCGGCTACACCTTC. Translation gives CASSPPGQGGGYTF.